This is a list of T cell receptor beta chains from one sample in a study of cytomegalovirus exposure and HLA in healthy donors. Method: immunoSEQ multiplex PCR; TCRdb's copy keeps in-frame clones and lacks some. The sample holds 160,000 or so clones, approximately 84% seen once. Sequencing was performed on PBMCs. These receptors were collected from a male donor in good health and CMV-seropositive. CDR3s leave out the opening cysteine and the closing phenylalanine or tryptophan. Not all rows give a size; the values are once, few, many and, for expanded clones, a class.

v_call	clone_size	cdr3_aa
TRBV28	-	ASSFGPTYEQY
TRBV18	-	ASSPRASSTEAF
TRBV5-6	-	ASSLDYGGHLTDTQY
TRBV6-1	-	ASSETSYNEQF
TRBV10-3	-	AISGQRRIGDEQF
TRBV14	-	ASSLGREQF
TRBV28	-	ASGQVFQETQY
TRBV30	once	AWTGMGTEAF
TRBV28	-	ATSGGPGLANEQH
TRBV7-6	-	ASIGQDQETQY
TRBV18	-	ASSPPWQGAVWTEAF
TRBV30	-	ATQAGAYNEQF
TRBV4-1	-	ASSQDEWYGYT
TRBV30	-	AWTTGTSLSEQF
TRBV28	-	ASSSLQGSEQF
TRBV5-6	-	ASTLSFLRGDYNEQF
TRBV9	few	ASSARTSGGNTDTQY
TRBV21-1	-	ASSEGLAGGQLRLVYEQY
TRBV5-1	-	ASSLVNGEAF
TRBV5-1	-	ASSLDPRGQGGPSYEQY
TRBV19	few	ASSRTGGRTGELF
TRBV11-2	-	ASSLGGTHYEQY
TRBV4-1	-	ASSQDSTSGTYEQY
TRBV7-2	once	ASSFTRGVNNEQF